This T cell receptor beta chain was identified in a study of blood T cell repertoires in COVID-19 (dated by TCRdb to about 2020). With regard to the full study: The collaborator samples originated in the United States, Italy and Spain and spanned the acute and convalescent phases of COVID-19. The repertoires were released in a freely available public database intended as a resource for research on the immune response to SARS-CoV-2. The samples were drawn from the first 160 participants of the ongoing ImmuneRACE study and from 1,200 or so subjects provided by 6 global collaborators. Subjects who had been exposed to COVID-19, were actively infected with it, or had recovered from it provided the deeply sampled blood TCRbeta repertoires that made up the dataset. Where HLA class I and class II types were available, the types were taken from metadata supplied by the sample provider, not from assay-based typing. The material from the prospective study consisted of cDNA or gDNA derived from T cells, B-cell-depleted T cells, or PBMCs. Nearly every sample came with metadata listing a de-identified subject ID, COVID-19 status, age in years and sex. Summary of the overall study and its limitations: Clinical and demographic metadata were provided uncurated, with the amount varying by source and participant.

A single count supports this clone. Its antigen is unknown. Base qualities are not recorded, but no much larger clone differs from it by a single base. Each collaborating institution followed its own protocols to collect whole blood in K2EDTA tubes. Collaborator samples were shipped for TCRbeta analysis as frozen whole blood, isolated PBMCs, or DNA extracted from either sample type. TCRbeta CDR3 regions were amplified from genomic DNA by means of the immunoSEQ Assay, a bias-controlled multiplex PCR. As for the authors' bioinformatics: Within the assay, amplification of reference gene primers was used to estimate how many nucleated cells each sample contained. To quantify the absolute abundance of each unique TCRbeta CDR3 rearrangement, sequence reads were collapsed and filtered. For each sample, productive Simpson clonality was calculated as the square root of Simpson's diversity index over productive rearrangements. TCRdb obtained this table from immuneACCESS and retained in-frame rearrangements with V and J assigned. These tables miss some clones; where compared with another copy, unresolved V genes account for less than half of the shortfall, and the remainder is unexplained. V and J calls and clone size are copied from that table; D and trimming were computed from the DNA. Here the sample has 150,000 to 200,000 clones; around 81% occur a single time. Approximately 9.9% of the sample goes to the ten largest clones.

From the cysteine up to the phenylalanine, the CDR3 has a length of 13 residues. Only CDR3 DNA is held: 39 bases, read in frame from base 1. V loses 4 bases at its end and J loses 2 bases; junction bases beyond the gene matches: 2. From a lookup of the germline V gene (reference sequence), CDR1 and CDR2 are SGHKS and YYEKEE. The sequence links TRBV5-5 to TRBJ1-2; 7 central bases correspond to TRBD1. The sequenced material came from peripheral blood. The TCR comes from a man aged 55 to 70 with active or convalescent COVID-19. The encoded CDR3 is CASSRDRNYGYTF. In nucleotide form, the sequence is TGTGCCAGCAGCAGGGACAGAAACTATGGCTACACCTTC. The full variable domain, completed from the reference TRBV5-5 and TRBJ1-2 proteins outside the CDR3, reads DAGVTQSPTHLIKTRGQQVTLRCSPISGHKSVSWYQQVLGQGPQFIFQYYEKEERGRGNFPDRFSARQFPNYSSELNVNALLLGDSALYLCASSRDRNYGYTFGSGTRLTVV.